Presented here are 12 T cell receptor beta chains from one specimen sequenced in a study of cytomegalovirus exposure and HLA in healthy donors. Only in-frame clones appear in the TCRdb table, and some are missing; sequencing was by immunoSEQ multiplex PCR. The sample carries some 250,000 clones, roughly 89% recorded once. The specimen sequenced was PBMCs. The receptors here all came from a woman aged 18-29 years in good health and CMV-seronegative.

For this clone: Other nucleotide sequences from this sample produce the same CDR3. The rearrangement links TRBV5-1 to TRBJ1-1; 8 nucleotides line up with TRBD1. This CDR3 is 14 amino acids long. V shed 0 bases, J shed 4 bases, and the junction held 2 bases outside the gene matches. Germline V lookup: CDR1 SGHRS, CDR2 YFSETQ. The CDR3 reads CASSLGQGATEAFF. The CDR3, as DNA: TGCGCCAGCAGCTTGGGGCAGGGGGCCACTGAAGCTTTCTTT.

The chain has TRBV5-5 and TRBJ1-2, with a tentative D call TRBD1 (5 bases). V shed 0 bases and J shed 0 bases, with 9 bases lying between them. There are 15 residues in the CDR3. Germline loops: CDR1 SGHKS, CDR2 YYEKEE (reference sequence). The CDR3 coding sequence is TGTGCCAGCAGCTTGGTAGGGGTATCTAACTATGGCTACACCTTC. Its protein product is CASSLVGVSNYGYTF.

The V call is TRBV10-3, the J call TRBJ1-1; D gene ambiguous. CDR3 length: 13 residues. Germline loops: CDR1 ENHRY, CDR2 SYGVKD. V gave up 10 bases and J gave up 3 bases, with 15 bases separating them. The CDR3 region has the DNA TGTGCCACAAGCGGAGTGCACGACACTGAAGCTTTCTTT. This encodes CATSGVHDTEAFF.

The rearrangement joins TRBV5-4 to TRBJ1-1; 8 bases map to TRBD1. Germline V gene sequence: CDR1 SGHNT, CDR2 YYREEE (reference sequence). The CDR3 spans 15 residues. The junction had 9 bases not matched to a gene; V was cut back by 4 bases and J by 4 bases. DNA for the CDR3: TGTGCCAGCAGCCTACAGGGGGAGAGAGGCACTGAAGCTTTCTTT. Protein sequence: CASSLQGERGTEAFF.

This clone was counted once. The chain is built from TRBV4-1 and TRBJ2-5; D is perhaps TRBD2 (7 bases). Looked up from germline, CDR1 is MGHRA and CDR2 is YSYEKL. This CDR3 is built from 18 residues. The ends were cut back, 0 bases at V and 5 bases at J, with 22 bases in the middle. The DNA for the CDR3 is TGCGCCAGCAGCCAAGATCCAGAGGCGGGGGCCGGATGGGAGACCCAGTACTTC. Encoded protein: CASSQDPEAGAGWETQYF.

The chain has TRBV5-4 and TRBJ1-1; unclear D gene. Trimming stripped 2 bases from V and 0 bases from J, with 14 bases between. CDR1 SGHNT and CDR2 YYREEE come from the germline V gene (reference sequence). The CDR3 totals 16 residues. The CDR3 region has the DNA TGTGCCAGCAGCTTTGATACGGGATCTATGAACACTGAAGCTTTCTTT. Translation gives CASSFDTGSMNTEAFF.

This clone was observed a handful of times. The chain carries TRBV6-5 and TRBJ1-6, with TRBD1 as a possible D gene (6 bases). V shed 6 bases and J shed 8 bases, with 8 bases lying between them. Per germline, CDR1 MNHEY and CDR2 SVGAGI. This CDR3 has 12 residues. CDR3 bases: TGTGCCAGCAGGTCAGGGGATTCACCCCTCCACTTT. Translation gives CASRSGDSPLHF.

This chain uses TRBV5-8 with TRBJ2-4; the D gene is possibly TRBD2 (5 bases). V was clipped by 0 bases and J by 3 bases, with 10 bases between them. The CDR3 covers 15 residues. CDR1 and CDR2 from the germline V gene are SGHTS and YDEGEE. CDR3 sequence reads: CASSLVRVGKNIQYF. In nucleotides, the CDR3 is TGTGCCAGCAGCTTGGTGCGGGTCGGCAAAAACATTCAGTACTTC.

The genes are TRBV29-1 and TRBJ2-1; 11 positions agree with TRBD2. CDR3 length: 16 residues. V lost 6 bases, J lost 2 bases, and 9 bases stayed unmatched. CDR1 is SQVTM and CDR2 is ANQGSEA in the germline V gene. This CDR3 reads CSVYPVAGGAYNEQFF. DNA for the CDR3: TGCAGCGTCTATCCCGTAGCGGGGGGGGCCTACAATGAGCAGTTCTTC.

The chain combines TRBV6-5 with TRBJ1-6, with 9 bases fitting TRBD1. Losses at the gene ends were 7 bases for V and 9 bases for J; bases not matched to a gene: 7. Germline values: CDR1 MNHEY, CDR2 SVGAGI. This CDR3 has 14 residues. CDR3 DNA: TGTGCCAGCACCCGGGACAGGGAGAGTTCACCCCTCCACTTT. Its translation is CASTRDRESSPLHF.

J is TRBJ2-2 and V is TRBV27; TRBD1 aligns across 9 bases. There are 15 residues in the CDR3. Germline V CDR1 and CDR2: MNHEY, SMNVEV (reference sequence). V gave up 7 bases and J gave up 4 bases; unmatched junction bases: 7. The CDR3 loop is CASKDRGLTTGELFF. The CDR3 bases are TGTGCCAGCAAAGACAGGGGGTTGACCACCGGGGAGCTGTTTTTT.

The V gene is TRBV7-9, the J gene TRBJ2-2; TRBD1 might be the D (5 bases). The CDR3 spans 16 residues. V was cut by 6 bases and J by 0 bases, with 14 bases left in between. Germline CDR1 SEHNR, CDR2 FQNEAQ (reference sequence). This CDR3 is CASSLGRGSNTGELFF. The CDR3 coding sequence is TGTGCCAGCAGTTTGGGTAGGGGTTCGAACACCGGGGAGCTGTTTTTT. The full variable domain, in which reference TRBV7-9 and TRBJ2-2 provide the parts outside the CDR3, is DTGVSQNPRHKITKRGQNVTFRCDPISEHNRLYWYRQTLGQGPEFLTYFQNEAQLEKSRLLSDRFSAERPKGSFSTLEIQRTEQGDSAMYLCASSLGRGSNTGELFFGEGSRLTVL.